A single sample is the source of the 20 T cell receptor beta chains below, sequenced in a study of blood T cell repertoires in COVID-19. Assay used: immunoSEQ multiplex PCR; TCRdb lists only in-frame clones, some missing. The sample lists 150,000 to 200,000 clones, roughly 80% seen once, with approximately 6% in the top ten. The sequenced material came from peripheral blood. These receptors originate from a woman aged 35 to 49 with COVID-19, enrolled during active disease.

CDR3 residues: CASRPDQETQYF. DNA of the CDR3: TGTGCCAGCAGGCCGGACCAAGAGACCCAGTACTTC. This chain connects TRBV12-3 or TRBV12-4 to TRBJ2-5, with unresolved D. V was cut by 6 bases and J by 0 bases, with 5 bases left in between. This CDR3 contains 12 residues.

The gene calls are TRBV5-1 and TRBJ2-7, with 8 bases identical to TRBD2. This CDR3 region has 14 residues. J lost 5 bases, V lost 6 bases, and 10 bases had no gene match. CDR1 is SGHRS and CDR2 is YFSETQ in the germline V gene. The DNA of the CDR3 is TGCGCCAGCACGCTTTCGGGACTAGTTGACGAGCAGTACTTC. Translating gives CASTLSGLVDEQYF. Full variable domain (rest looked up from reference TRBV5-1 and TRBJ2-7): KAGVTQTPRYLIKTRGQQVTLSCSPISGHRSVSWYQQTPGQGLQFLFEYFSETQRNKGNFPGRFSGRQFSNSRSEMNVSTLELGDSALYLCASTLSGLVDEQYFGPGTRLTVT.

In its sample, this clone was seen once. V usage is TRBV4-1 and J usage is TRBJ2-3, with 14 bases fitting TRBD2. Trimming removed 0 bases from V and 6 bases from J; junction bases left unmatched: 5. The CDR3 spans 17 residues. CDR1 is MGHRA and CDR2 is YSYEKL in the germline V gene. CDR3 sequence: CASSQDPGLAGEDTQYF. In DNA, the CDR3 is TGCGCCAGCAGCCAAGACCCGGGACTAGCGGGAGAGGATACGCAGTATTTT.

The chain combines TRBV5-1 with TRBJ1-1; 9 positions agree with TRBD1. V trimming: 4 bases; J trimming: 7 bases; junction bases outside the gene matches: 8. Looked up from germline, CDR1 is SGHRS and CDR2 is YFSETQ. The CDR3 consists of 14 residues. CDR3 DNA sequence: TGCGCCAGCAGCGTGACACAGGGGGCAGGTGAAGCTTTCTTT. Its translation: CASSVTQGAGEAFF.

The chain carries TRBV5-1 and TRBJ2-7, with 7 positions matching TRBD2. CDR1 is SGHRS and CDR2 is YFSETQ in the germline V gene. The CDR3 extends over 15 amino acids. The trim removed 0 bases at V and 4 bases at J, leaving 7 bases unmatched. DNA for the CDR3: TGCGCCAGCAGCTTGGGCAGCGGGGCGTTATACGAGCAGTACTTC. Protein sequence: CASSLGSGALYEQYF.

The CDR3 coding sequence is TGTGCCTGGAGCCTCGGACTAGAAGCAGATACGCAGTATTTT. Translating it yields CAWSLGLEADTQYF. This chain joins TRBV30 and TRBJ2-3, with 7 bases matching TRBD2. Per germline, CDR1 GTSNPN and CDR2 SVGIG (reference sequence). This CDR3 is built from 14 residues. V lost 3 bases to trimming and J lost 4 bases; unmatched junction nucleotides: 7.

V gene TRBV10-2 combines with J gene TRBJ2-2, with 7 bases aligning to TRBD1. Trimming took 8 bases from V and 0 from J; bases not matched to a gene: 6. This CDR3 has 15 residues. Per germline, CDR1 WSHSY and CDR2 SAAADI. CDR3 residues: CASSLQGANTGELFF. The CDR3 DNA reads TGCGCCAGCTCCCTGCAGGGGGCGAACACCGGGGAGCTGTTTTTT.

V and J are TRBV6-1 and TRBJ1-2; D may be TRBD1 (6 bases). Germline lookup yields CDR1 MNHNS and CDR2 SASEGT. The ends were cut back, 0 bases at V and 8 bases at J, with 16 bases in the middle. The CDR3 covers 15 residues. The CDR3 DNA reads TGTGCCAGCAGTGAAGCGCACGGGGGGGCGGGAGGCTACACCTTC. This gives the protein CASSEAHGGAGGYTF.

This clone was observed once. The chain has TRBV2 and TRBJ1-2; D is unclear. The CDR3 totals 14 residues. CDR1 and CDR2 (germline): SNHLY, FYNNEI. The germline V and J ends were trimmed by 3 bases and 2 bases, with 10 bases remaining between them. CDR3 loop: CASSEGPSNYGYTF. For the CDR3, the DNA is TGTGCCAGCAGTGAGGGCCCCAGCAACTATGGCTACACCTTC. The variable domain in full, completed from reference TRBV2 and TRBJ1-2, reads EPEVTQTPSHQVTQMGQEVILRCVPISNHLYFYWYRQILGQKVEFLVSFYNNEISEKSEIFDDQFSVERPDGSNFTLKIRSTKLEDSAMYFCASSEGPSNYGYTFGSGTRLTVV.

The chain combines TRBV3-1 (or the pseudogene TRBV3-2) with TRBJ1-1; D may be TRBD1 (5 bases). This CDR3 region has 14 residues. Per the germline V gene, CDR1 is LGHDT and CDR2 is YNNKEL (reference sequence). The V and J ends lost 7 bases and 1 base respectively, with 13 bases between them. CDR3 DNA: TGTGCCAGCAAGACCTCAACAGGGAACACTGAAGCTTTCTTT. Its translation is CASKTSTGNTEAFF.

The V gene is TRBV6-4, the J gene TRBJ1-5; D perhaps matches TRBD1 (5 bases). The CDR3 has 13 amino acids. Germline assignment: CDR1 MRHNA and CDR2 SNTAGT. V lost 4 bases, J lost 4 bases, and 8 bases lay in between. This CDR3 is CASSVDTNQPQHF. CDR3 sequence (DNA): TGTGCCAGCAGTGTGGACACTAATCAGCCCCAGCATTTT.

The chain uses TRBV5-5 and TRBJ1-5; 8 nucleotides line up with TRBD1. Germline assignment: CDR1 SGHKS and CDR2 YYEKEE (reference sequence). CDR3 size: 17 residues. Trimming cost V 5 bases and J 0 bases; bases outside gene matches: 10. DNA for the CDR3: TGTGCCAGCAGTCGAGGGACAGGAAGTTATAGCAATCAGCCCCAGCATTTT. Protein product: CASSRGTGSYSNQPQHF.

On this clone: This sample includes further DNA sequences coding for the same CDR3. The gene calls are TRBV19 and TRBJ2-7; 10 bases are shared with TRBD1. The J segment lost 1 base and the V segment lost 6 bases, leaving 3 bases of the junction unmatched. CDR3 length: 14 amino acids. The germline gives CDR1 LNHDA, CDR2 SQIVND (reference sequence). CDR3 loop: CASSRDRGSYEQYF. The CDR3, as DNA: TGTGCCAGTAGCCGGGACAGGGGTTCCTACGAGCAGTACTTC.

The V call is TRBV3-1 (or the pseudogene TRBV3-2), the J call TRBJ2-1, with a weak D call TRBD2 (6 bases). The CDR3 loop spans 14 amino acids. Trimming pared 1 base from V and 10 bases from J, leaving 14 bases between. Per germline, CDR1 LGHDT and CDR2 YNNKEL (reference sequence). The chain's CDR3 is CASSQGRGGGEQFF. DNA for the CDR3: TGTGCCAGCAGCCAAGGGAGGGGCGGAGGGGAGCAGTTCTTC.

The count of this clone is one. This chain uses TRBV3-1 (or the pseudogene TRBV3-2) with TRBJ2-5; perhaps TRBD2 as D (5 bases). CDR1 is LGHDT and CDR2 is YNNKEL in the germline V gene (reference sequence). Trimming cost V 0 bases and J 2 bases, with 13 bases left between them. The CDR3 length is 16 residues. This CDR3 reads CASSQDLAQPQETQYF. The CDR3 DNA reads TGTGCCAGCAGCCAAGATTTAGCGCAACCTCAAGAGACCCAGTACTTC.

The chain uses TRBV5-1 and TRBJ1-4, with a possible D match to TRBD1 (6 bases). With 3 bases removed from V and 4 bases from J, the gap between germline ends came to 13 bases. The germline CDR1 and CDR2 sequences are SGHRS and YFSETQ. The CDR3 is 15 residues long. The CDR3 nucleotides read TGCGCCAGCAGCTCCCAGGCAGGGGTTAATGAAAAACTGTTTTTT. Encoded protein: CASSSQAGVNEKLFF.

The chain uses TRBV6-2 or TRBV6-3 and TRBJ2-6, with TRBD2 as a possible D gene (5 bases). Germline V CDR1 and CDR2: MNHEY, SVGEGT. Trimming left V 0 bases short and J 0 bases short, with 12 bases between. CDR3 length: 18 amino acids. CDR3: CASSYSTGWSSGANVLTF. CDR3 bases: TGTGCCAGCAGTTACTCGACGGGGTGGAGCTCTGGGGCCAACGTCCTGACTTTC.

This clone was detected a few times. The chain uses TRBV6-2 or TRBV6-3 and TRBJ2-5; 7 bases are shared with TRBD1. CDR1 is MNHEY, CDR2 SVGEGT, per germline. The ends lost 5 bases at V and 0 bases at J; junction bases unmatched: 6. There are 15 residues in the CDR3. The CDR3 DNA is TGTGCCAGCAGTGACTGGACAGGATACCAAGAGACCCAGTACTTC. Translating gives CASSDWTGYQETQYF.

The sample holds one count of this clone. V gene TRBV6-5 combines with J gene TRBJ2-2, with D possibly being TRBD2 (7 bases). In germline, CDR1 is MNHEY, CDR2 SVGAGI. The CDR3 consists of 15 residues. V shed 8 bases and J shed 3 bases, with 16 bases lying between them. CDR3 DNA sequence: TGTGCCAGCGGATTAATAGGGGGGGACACCGGGGAGCTGTTTTTT. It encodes CASGLIGGDTGELFF.

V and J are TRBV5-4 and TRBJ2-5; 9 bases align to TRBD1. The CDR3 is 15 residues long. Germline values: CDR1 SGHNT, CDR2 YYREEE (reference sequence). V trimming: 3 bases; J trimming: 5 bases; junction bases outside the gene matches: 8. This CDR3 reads CASSSGTGIRETQYF. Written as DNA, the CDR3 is TGTGCCAGCAGCTCCGGGACAGGGATTAGGGAGACCCAGTACTTC.